Listed here are 18 T cell receptor beta chains from one sample, sequenced in a study of control samples from healthy donors and cancer patients. Only in-frame clones appear in the TCRdb table, and some are missing; sequencing was by immunoSEQ multiplex PCR. The data contain around 100,000 clones, roughly 87% of them singletons. The sample consisted of blood. Receptors were obtained from a woman aged 45-59 years in good health.

The chain has TRBV21-1 and TRBJ1-4; the table's D call, TRBD1, has no DNA check behind it. TRBV21-1 is designated a pseudogene. This CDR3 contains 17 residues. The CDR3 DNA sequence: TGTGCCAGCAGCAAAGTCCGGACAGTTCCAACTAATGAAAAACTGTTTTTT. This codes for CASSKVRTVPTNEKLFF.

This clone was observed once. This rearrangement joins TRBV10-1 to TRBJ2-7; D ambiguous. The CDR3 runs 14 residues. V lost 0 bases to trimming and J lost 7 bases, with 13 bases between them. Germline V gene sequence: CDR1 WNHNN, CDR2 SYGVQD (reference sequence). Here the CDR3 reads CASSESNARREQYF. CDR3 coding DNA: TGCGCCAGCAGTGAGTCGAATGCTAGGAGAGAGCAGTACTTC.

This chain uses TRBV18 with TRBJ1-2; D gene unclear. Trimming cost V 2 bases and J 2 bases, with 9 bases left between them. The CDR3 consists of 14 residues. Germline-derived CDR1 and CDR2 are KGHSH and LQKENI. The CDR3 is CASSPLRENYGYTF. CDR3 nucleotide sequence: TGTGCCAGCTCACCATTGCGGGAAAACTATGGCTACACCTTC.

The CDR3 sequence is CASSQVTRRKNIQYF. The CDR3 bases are TGCGCCAGCAGCCAAGTTACGAGACGCAAAAACATTCAGTACTTC. V usage is TRBV4-1 and J usage is TRBJ2-4, with D uncertain. V was trimmed by 1 base and J by 3 bases, leaving 10 bases between them. CDR1 is MGHRA, CDR2 YSYEKL, per germline. The CDR3 covers 15 residues.

The chain links TRBV18 to TRBJ2-5, with D unresolved. V was clipped by 4 bases and J by 3 bases, with 9 bases between them. The CDR3 has 13 amino acids. Germline CDR1 KGHSH, CDR2 LQKENI. The CDR3 DNA follows: TGTGCCAGCTCACATGGAGCCAAAGAGACCCAGTACTTC. This gives the protein CASSHGAKETQYF.

The chain has TRBV27 and TRBJ1-5; D possibly corresponds to TRBD1 (5 bases). Trimming pared 6 bases from V and 0 bases from J, leaving 21 bases between. Germline-derived CDR1 and CDR2 are MNHEY and SMNVEV (reference sequence). This CDR3 comprises 18 residues. CDR3 sequence reads: CASSSRGTRGFSNQPQHF. The CDR3 DNA sequence: TGTGCCAGCAGCTCCCGAGGGACGAGGGGTTTTAGCAATCAGCCCCAGCATTTT.

This chain joins TRBV7-3 and TRBJ2-1, with D possibly TRBD1 on 5 matching bases. The CDR3 is 14 amino acids. Germline loops: CDR1 SGHTA, CDR2 FQGTGA. The germline V and J ends were trimmed by 6 bases and 9 bases, with 18 bases remaining between them. CDR3 residues: CASSSETASGEQFF. The CDR3 DNA sequence: TGTGCCAGCAGTTCAGAGACAGCCTCCGGTGAGCAGTTCTTC.

V and J are TRBV9 and TRBJ2-4; a weak D match, TRBD2 (6 bases). V was cut by 4 bases and J by 7 bases, with 15 bases left in between. From germline, CDR1 is SGDLS and CDR2 YYNGEE. This CDR3 has 14 amino acids. The CDR3 loop reads CASSNSPGRNIQYF. The CDR3 nucleotides read TGTGCCAGCAGCAACAGTCCGGGGAGGAACATTCAGTACTTC.

The chain carries TRBV19 and TRBJ1-1, with D hard to call. V was cut by 7 bases and J by 1 base, with 13 bases left in between. In germline, CDR1 is LNHDA, CDR2 SQIVND (reference sequence). There are 14 residues in the CDR3. In nucleotides, the CDR3 is TGTGCCAGTACCCAGAAACCAGCGAACACTGAAGCTTTCTTT. Its protein product is CASTQKPANTEAFF.

This sequence joins TRBV5-6 and TRBJ2-1; 7 bases are a match to TRBD1. CDR1 SGHDT and CDR2 YYEEEE come from the germline V gene. CDR3 length: 14 amino acids. Trimming at V came to 4 bases and at J to 4 bases, leaving 5 bases not matched to a gene. CDR3 in DNA: TGTGCCAGCAGCACGACAGGGAGATACAATGAGCAGTTCTTC. The encoded protein is CASSTTGRYNEQFF.

Written as DNA, the CDR3 is TGTGCCAGCAGCGAGGACGGATACTATGGCTACACCTTC. Translating gives CASSEDGYYGYTF. The V call is TRBV7-2, the J call TRBJ1-2; D is ambiguous. The germline V gene has CDR1 SGHTA and CDR2 FQGNSA. This CDR3 spans 13 amino acids. The V gene lost 5 bases and the J gene lost 3 bases, with 10 bases spanning the gap.

The rearrangement links TRBV18 to TRBJ2-1, with 14 bases fitting TRBD2. Germline CDR1 and CDR2: KGHSH and LQKENI. V lost 8 bases and J lost 6; bases outside the gene matches: 6. CDR3 length: 15 amino acids. CDR3 nucleotides: TGTGCCAGCGCTGGACTAGCGGGAGGTAGCAATGAGCAGTTCTTC. Amino acids: CASAGLAGGSNEQFF.

The chain couples TRBV7-8 to TRBJ2-1, with 9 bases matching TRBD2. This CDR3 is built from 17 residues. The germline CDR1 and CDR2 sequences are SGHVS and FQNEAQ. J gave up 8 bases and V 0 bases, and 11 bases lay outside the gene matches. CDR3 in amino acids: CASSLASAGGPGDEQFF. CDR3 bases: TGTGCCAGCAGCTTAGCCTCGGCGGGAGGGCCGGGGGATGAGCAGTTCTTC. Full variable domain (missing parts from reference TRBV7-8 and TRBJ2-1): GAGVSQSPRYKVAKRGQDVALRCDPISGHVSLFWYQQALGQGPEFLTYFQNEAQLDKSGLPSDRFFAERPEGSVSTLKIQRTQQEDSAVYLCASSLASAGGPGDEQFFGPGTRLTVL.

V gene TRBV14 combines with J gene TRBJ2-7; 11 bases line up with TRBD2. J gave up 2 bases and V 1 base, and 7 bases lay outside the gene matches. CDR1 and CDR2 from the germline V gene are SGHDN and FVKESK. CDR3 length: 17 residues. CDR3 residues: CASSQGVLAGGTYEQYV. In nucleotides, the CDR3 is TGTGCCAGCAGCCAAGGGGTGCTAGCGGGAGGCACCTACGAGCAGTACGTC.

The chain joins TRBV4-1 to TRBJ1-1; D perhaps matches TRBD1 (5 bases). From germline, CDR1 is MGHRA and CDR2 YSYEKL. The CDR3 consists of 15 residues. V shed 3 bases and J shed 4 bases, with 15 bases lying between them. The DNA of the CDR3 is TGCGCCAGCAGCCATAGGAGGGACCGGGGCACTGAAGCTTTCTTT. Translation: CASSHRRDRGTEAFF.

This clone was seen only a few times. This chain uses TRBV19 with TRBJ2-2; the D is unclear. Trimming left V 1 base short and J 10 bases short, with 7 bases between. This CDR3 comprises 12 residues. Germline V gives CDR1 LNHDA, CDR2 SQIVND (reference sequence). The CDR3 nucleotides are TGTGCCAGTAGTATAGCCCTGTCGGAGCTGTTTTTT. Residues: CASSIALSELFF. Supplemented by reference TRBV19 and TRBJ2-2, the full variable domain reads DGGITQSPKYLFRKEGQNVTLSCEQNLNHDAMYWYRQDPGQGLRLIYYSQIVNDFQKGDIAEGYSVSREKKESFPLTVTSAQKNPTAFYLCASSIALSELFFGEGSRLTVL.

CDR3 amino acids: CASSAGTGVSPLHF. The CDR3 nucleotides read TGTGCCAGCAGCGCCGGGACAGGGGTCTCACCCCTCCACTTT. The J gene is TRBJ1-6, the V gene TRBV2; 10 bases are shared with TRBD1. Per the germline V gene, CDR1 is SNHLY and CDR2 is FYNNEI. This CDR3 has 14 amino acids. V shed 6 bases, J shed 10 bases, and the junction held 6 bases outside the gene matches.

The chain combines TRBV21-1 with TRBJ2-3; TRBD2, the table's D call, lacks a check against the DNA. TRBV21-1 is labeled a pseudogene. The CDR3 runs 14 residues. The CDR3 DNA reads TGTGCCAGCAGCCCTCACCCCGGGACAGATACGCAGTATTTT. The encoded protein is CASSPHPGTDTQYF.